This record looks at one T cell receptor (beta chain) sequence and its context. Its antigen is not yet known. The data originate from a study of cytomegalovirus exposure and HLA in healthy donors (dated by TCRdb to the late 2010s). At the level of the whole study: In an earlier analysis of around 540 of the donors, 276 Gb of sequence data and roughly 100 million unique TCR beta sequences from 150 million to 200 million T cells were reported. Of the approximately 400 genotyped donors, around 81% fell in the genetic ancestry cluster associated with self-reported Caucasian donors. Along with the roughly 670-subject first cohort, a separate validation cohort of 120 different subjects was used. Every repertoire in the discovery cohort had been generated on one and the same sequencing platform. The number of donors typed differed by locus, with roughly 620-630 for A, B, C, DRB1 and DQB1, approximately 500 for DQA1, 600 to 610 for DPA1, and under 490 for DPB1. Because of strong linkage in the cohort, five DR-DQ haplotypes were treated as single units for association and clustering. In a later analysis, previously published TCR beta repertoires from about 640 donors were re-analyzed and high-resolution HLA genotyping was added so that TCR occurrence patterns could be studied. An early release that covered some 630 HLA-typed donors contained about 300 gigabases of sequencing data and 80 million or so unique TCR sequences. The study aimed to test whether cataloging public T cell receptors could reveal signatures of past pathogen exposure. High-throughput TCR immunosequencing, statistical association of individual TCRs with disease status, and machine learning were combined to predict cytomegalovirus infection status. Using immunosequencing, the study profiled T cell repertoires from about 650 subjects and related those repertoires to cytomegalovirus serostatus. A later genetic analysis used genome-wide SNP genotypes for about 65% of the 666 donors, treating that subset as a discovery cohort. Alongside the repertoire data, information on donor age, sex, ethnicity and CMV serostatus was compiled. Across some 400 genotyped donors of the cohort, an average of roughly 250,000 unique TCR beta nucleotide sequences per donor were sequenced, and approximately 17% of those sequences were non-productive. Rather than using new phenotypic data, the later analysis identified candidate immune exposures from TCR beta sequences and from how often those sequences occurred across donors. Both class I and class II loci were covered by HLA typing, at four-digit resolution. In an earlier analysis of 500 to 650 of the donors, high-throughput TCR beta sequencing was used to judge whether each TCR beta V gene segment behaved as functional or pseudogenic.

The method behind the library was the immunoSEQ multiplex PCR assay. The multiplex PCR relied on a mix of 60 forward primers for TCR Vbeta segments and 13 reverse primers for TCR Jbeta segments. Amplification of the CDR3 region of rearranged TCR beta genes was performed with a multiplex PCR assay on genomic DNA. Amplified TCR beta libraries were sequenced as 87-base-pair reads on the Illumina HiSeq System. The authors' analysis ran thus. In a later analysis, roughly 80 million unique TCR beta chains were counted across the 500 to 850 repertoires, and roughly 11 million of these chains were shared by at least two donors. Raw reads were error-corrected and collapsed into unique sequences with a nearest-neighbor algorithm that merged closely related sequences to remove PCR and sequencing errors. Alignment of CDR3 sequences to IMGT reference sequences was used to assign V, D and J gene segments. For a sequence to be retained, a match of at least six nucleotides to both a V gene segment and a J gene segment was required. A rearrangement counted as productive if the CDR3 had no stop codons and remained in frame with V and J, and every other rearrangement counted as non-productive. Following IMGT convention, CDR3 was defined as the stretch from the second conserved V-encoded cysteine to the conserved J-encoded phenylalanine. The earlier analysis of roughly 590 of the donors excluded any sequence lacking an unambiguous match to a single V gene segment. In an earlier analysis of some 590 of the donors, a V segment was called functional when productive rearrangements were above 56.7%, and segregating when the standard deviation between donors exceeded 5%. A statistical classification framework was built to diagnose cytomegalovirus status from the catalog of TCR beta chain sequences. V and J gene assignment, in a later analysis, came from comparing TCR nucleotide sequences with IMGT/GENE-DB human TR gene sequences. Using the TCRdist pipeline, a later analysis assigned CDR3 sequences along with most-parsimonious VDJ recombination scenarios. In a later analysis, each TCR beta chain was defined by its CDR3 amino acid sequence together with its V-gene family, and reads lacking a unique V-gene family were excluded. To address suspected cross-contamination and a sequencing artifact, a later analysis removed over 500 highly shared, low-generation-probability nucleotide sequences. A later analysis calculated a clonal expansion index for each public chain from normalized within-repertoire ranks of inferred template counts. Generation probabilities in a later analysis came from a VDJ recombination model fitted to out-of-frame rearrangements, and those results were checked against IGoR. In a later analysis, hypergeometric tests were used to score TCR-TCR, TCR-HLA and TCR-CMV co-occurrence, with a repertoire-size bias correction applied to TCR pairs. In a later analysis, false discovery rates were estimated by permuting HLA or CMV assignments 20 times. A later analysis grouped co-occurring TCRs with DBSCAN, adding TCRdist sequence similarity when clustering within HLA-allele-positive subsets. For co-occurrence clustering, repertoires with fewer than 30,000 or more than 120,000 public chains were excluded, along with four or five repertoires with anomalous nucleotide sharing. Imported from immuneACCESS, the table was reduced by TCRdb to in-frame sequences with V and J called. These copies leave out some clones; in studies compared against another copy, an unresolved V gene accounts for under half, and the cause of the remainder is not known. V and J calls and clone size follow that table, whereas D and trimming were derived from the DNA. This sample's table contains 200,000 to 250,000 clones. Clones ranked in the top ten supply approximately 0.98% of the sample.

The cohort was made up of around 720 healthy bone marrow donors. All cohort members were sampled while nominally healthy, although unrecorded immune exposures were likely present. The donor tested CMV seropositive and was one of the 289 seropositive cohort members. A peripheral blood sample was provided by each donor, and peripheral blood mononuclear cells were used for TCR beta sequencing. The Qiagen DNeasy Blood Extraction Kit was used to extract genomic DNA from the blood cell samples. Between the V and J ends, shortened by 4 bases and 0 bases respectively, the junction contains 7 bases. From a lookup of the germline V gene, CDR1 and CDR2 are SQVTM and ANQGSEA. Reading from cysteine to phenylalanine, the CDR3 counts 12 amino acids. Left in the record is the CDR3 DNA by itself, 36 bases read in frame from the first base. Broader findings and caveats from the paper: Because counts were too low, roughly 17 rarely observed V segments, including chromosome 9 orphons, were left out of the earlier analysis of over 550 of the donors. The sequencing pipeline was judged likely to have produced a cluster of highly shared sequence variants as a technical artifact. In a later analysis, 16,951 TCR beta sequences were associated with specific HLA alleles at a false discovery rate of 0.05. A total of roughly 160 TCR beta chains were listed by the study as associated with cytomegalovirus. Assigning TCR associations to individual alleles was difficult when HLA alleles, especially DR and DQ, strongly co-occurred. In a later analysis, most CMV-associated TCR beta chains were found to appear HLA-restricted, with HLA associations seemingly driven largely by CMV exposure. HLA typing was unavailable for some donors at each locus, so association tests used only the typed subset. Roughly uniform sequencing depth across donors was assumed in presence/absence analyses, although this assumption may not hold. A further reported finding was that TCR beta sequences accurately predicted the HLA-A and HLA-B alleles for most subjects in the first cohort. In a later analysis, HLA-associated TCR beta chains were found to be more clonally expanded and to have lower generation probabilities than equally common non-associated chains. Because the 87-base-pair reads could not distinguish some IMGT-functional V segments, including TRBV6-2 and TRBV6-3, those segments were excluded. Three of the identified cytomegalovirus-associated TCR beta chains were confirmed in vitro to be specific for cytomegalovirus antigens. In a later analysis, the rate of TCR association differed among HLA loci, with DRB1 alleles having the most associated TCRs and HLA-C alleles having the fewest. The classifier was reported to diagnose cytomegalovirus status with high specificity and sensitivity in both the original and validation cohorts. Correlated functional status among segregating V segments might be attributable to linkage disequilibrium, but an unknown experimental factor could not be ruled out. In an earlier analysis of approximately 590 of the donors, most TCR beta V segments appeared in productive rearrangements about 90% or about 30% of the time, broadly matching IMGT annotations. In a later genetic analysis, a missense DCLRE1C variant was associated with V-gene and J-gene trimming of TCR beta chains, and the association was replicated in an independent cohort. Several of the top co-occurrence clusters appeared to be linked to parvovirus B19, influenza, CMV and Epstein-Barr virus, according to a later analysis. It was suggested by the authors that the approach could potentially be generalized to other disease states and immunological phenotypes. Only TCR beta chains were sequenced in this cohort, and the absence of alpha or paired-chain data limited detectable features. A later genetic analysis reported fewer N-insertions in productive TCRs among donors in an Asian-associated ancestry cluster than the roughly 670-donor mean. CMV serostatus was the only immune exposure information available for the cohort. Most TCR sequences were observed very rarely across donors, whereas some public TCRs were present in many individuals.

Specimen: PBMCs. The sequence came from a woman in her 30s in good health and CMV-seropositive. Recombination joined TRBV29-1 with TRBJ2-7; the D gene is perhaps TRBD2, from 5 matching bases. The DNA sequence is given as TGCAGCGTTGTACGGGACTCCTACGAGCAGTACTTC. Its protein product is CSVVRDSYEQYF.